Shown below are 30 T cell receptor beta chains from a single sample sequenced in a study of T cell responses to AZD1222 COVID-19 vaccine. Using immunoSEQ multiplex PCR, the repertoire was profiled, and TCRdb retains in-frame clones only, with some absent. The sample contains over 80,000 clones, 80% to 95% of which appear only once. The input for sequencing was peripheral blood, taken 28 days after the second AZD1222 dose. The receptors stem from an adult who received the AZD1222 COVID-19 vaccine.

The V call is TRBV28, the J call TRBJ2-5, with D hard to call. Trimming stripped 6 bases from V and 5 bases from J, with 19 bases between. CDR1 and CDR2 (germline): MDHEN, SYDVKM. The CDR3 is 15 residues long. CDR3 sequence reads: CASSPSGNRRETQYF. The DNA for the CDR3 is TGTGCCAGCAGCCCGAGTGGGAATCGAAGGGAGACCCAGTACTTC.

The chain's CDR3 is CASSVGGEAYNEQFF. The CDR3 DNA sequence: TGTGCCAGCAGCGTAGGGGGGGAGGCCTACAATGAGCAGTTCTTC. This sequence joins TRBV9 and TRBJ2-1, with D possibly matching TRBD2 (6 bases). CDR1 is SGDLS and CDR2 is YYNGEE in the germline V gene. CDR3 length: 15 residues. V lost 0 bases, J lost 2 bases, and 9 bases lay in between. The full variable domain, its missing parts supplied by reference TRBV9 and TRBJ2-1, is DSGVTQTPKHLITATGQRVTLRCSPRSGDLSVYWYQQSLDQGLQFLIQYYNGEERAKGNILERFSAQQFPDLHSELNLSSLELGDSALYFCASSVGGEAYNEQFFGPGTRLTVL.

The V and J genes are TRBV28 and TRBJ2-7; D possibly matches TRBD1 or TRBD2 (6 bases each). The CDR3 contains 14 residues. The V end was cut by 8 bases, the J end by 4 bases, with 18 bases between. Germline V gives CDR1 MDHEN, CDR2 SYDVKM. The chain's CDR3 is CASAPRGGFYEQYF. For the CDR3, the DNA is TGTGCCAGCGCTCCCAGGGGAGGTTTTTACGAGCAGTACTTC.

This chain links TRBV28 with TRBJ1-2; a possible D gene is TRBD1 (5 bases). The V gene lost 3 bases and the J gene lost 2 bases, with 10 bases spanning the gap. This CDR3 has 14 amino acids. Germline assignment: CDR1 MDHEN and CDR2 SYDVKM. The DNA for the CDR3 is TGTGCCAGCAGTTTTGGGGCCACGAACTATGGCTACACCTTC. Translated: CASSFGATNYGYTF.

This clone has just one count. The V gene is TRBV5-1, the J gene TRBJ1-2, with no clear D. The CDR3 length is 14 residues. V was clipped by 0 bases and J by 4 bases, with 10 bases between them. The germline V gene encodes CDR1 SGHRS and CDR2 YFSETQ. In DNA, the CDR3 is TGCGCCAGCAGCTTGGATGAGCAGATCTATGGCTACACCTTC. Translation: CASSLDEQIYGYTF.

The rearrangement links TRBV6-5 to TRBJ1-2, with TRBD1 identical over 8 bases. Germline trimming cut 2 bases from V and 6 bases from J; bases unmatched to any gene: 8. CDR1 is MNHEY and CDR2 is SVGAGI in the germline V gene. CDR3 length: 15 amino acids. CDR3 bases: TGTGCCAGCAGTTACATGGGGACAGGTCAGGATGGCTACACCTTC. It yields the protein CASSYMGTGQDGYTF.

This chain uses TRBV7-2 with TRBJ2-3, with TRBD2 identical over 7 bases. The CDR3 has 16 residues. Germline CDR1 reads SGHTA; CDR2 reads FQGNSA. J lost 0 bases, V lost 6 bases, and 9 bases had no gene match. DNA for the CDR3: TGTGCCAGCAGGTTAAGCGGGACCACTAGCACAGATACGCAGTATTTT. It is translated as CASRLSGTTSTDTQYF.

This chain connects TRBV9 to TRBJ2-7; 13 nucleotides line up with TRBD2. CDR1 and CDR2 (germline): SGDLS, YYNGEE. The CDR3 is 17 amino acids. Trimming removed 0 bases from V and 8 bases from J; junction bases left unmatched: 11. The DNA for the CDR3 is TGTGCCAGCAGCGTAGAAGAGGGGGGACTAGCGGGAAATAAGCAGTACTTC. Its translation: CASSVEEGGLAGNKQYF. Filled out from reference TRBV9 and TRBJ2-7, the complete variable domain reads DSGVTQTPKHLITATGQRVTLRCSPRSGDLSVYWYQQSLDQGLQFLIQYYNGEERAKGNILERFSAQQFPDLHSELNLSSLELGDSALYFCASSVEEGGLAGNKQYFGPGTRLTVT.

V is TRBV7-9 and J is TRBJ2-1; 11 bases agree with TRBD2. The V segment lost 4 bases and the J segment 8 bases; nucleotides outside the gene matches: 7. The germline CDR1 and CDR2 sequences are SEHNR and FQNEAQ (reference sequence). The CDR3 extends over 15 amino acids. CDR3 bases: TGTGCCAGCAGCTCGACCGGGACTAGCGGACATGAGCAGTTCTTC. This encodes CASSSTGTSGHEQFF.

The chain uses TRBV10-2 and TRBJ2-6; D not resolved. The CDR3 is 17 residues long. Per germline, CDR1 WSHSY and CDR2 SAAADI. With 11 bases removed from V and 1 base from J, the gap between germline ends came to 21 bases. CDR3 coding DNA: TGCGCCCGCCGTGGGCCCGGGCCCCAGTCTGGGGCCAACGTCCTGACTTTC. As protein: CARRGPGPQSGANVLTF.

The rearrangement links TRBV6-5 to TRBJ2-5; D is perhaps TRBD1 (7 bases). V was shortened by 2 bases and J by 4 bases, with 14 bases between the two germline ends. The germline V gene has CDR1 MNHEY and CDR2 SVGAGI. The CDR3 spans 15 residues. The CDR3 DNA reads as TGTGCCAGCAGTTACCGGAGGGGGCTGGCAGAGACCCAGTACTTC. Amino acids: CASSYRRGLAETQYF.

V is TRBV28 and J is TRBJ1-1, with a possible D match to TRBD1 (6 bases). Trimming removed 7 bases at V and 4 bases at J, with 10 bases between. The V gene's germline CDR1 is MDHEN and CDR2 SYDVKM. The length of the CDR3 is 12 residues. The CDR3 nucleotides are TGTGCCAGCATCGGGACAAGCACTGAAGCTTTCTTT. It encodes CASIGTSTEAFF.

The chain recombines TRBV13 with TRBJ2-2, with TRBD2 matching over 9 bases. The germline V gene has CDR1 PRHDT and CDR2 FYEKMQ (reference sequence). After removal of 5 bases from V and 1 base from J, the junction contained 8 bases not matched to a gene. The CDR3 is 17 residues long. CDR3 coding DNA: TGTGCCAGCAGCGCCGCCGGGACTAGCTGGAACACCGGGGAGCTGTTTTTT. This translates into CASSAAGTSWNTGELFF.

The V gene is TRBV2, the J gene TRBJ2-3; 7 bases agree with TRBD1. The CDR3 runs to 15 residues. Trimming cost V 6 bases and J 0 bases; bases outside gene matches: 6. Germline assignment: CDR1 SNHLY and CDR2 FYNNEI. CDR3 DNA sequence: TGTGCCAGCAGACCCGGACAGGCTAGCACAGATACGCAGTATTTT. This encodes CASRPGQASTDTQYF.

The chain uses TRBV28 and TRBJ2-3, with D maybe TRBD1 (5 bases). V lost 7 bases, J lost 0 bases, and 14 bases lay in between. Germline loops: CDR1 MDHEN, CDR2 SYDVKM. The CDR3 has 15 residues. The CDR3 sequence: CASKDQGTSTDTQYF. The CDR3 bases are TGTGCCAGCAAGGATCAGGGTACTAGCACAGATACGCAGTATTTT. Supplemented by reference TRBV28 and TRBJ2-3, the full variable domain reads DVKVTQSSRYLVKRTGEKVFLECVQDMDHENMFWYRQDPGLGLRLIYFSYDVKMKEKGDIPEGYSVSREKKERFSLILESASTNQTSMYLCASKDQGTSTDTQYFGPGTRLTVL.

V gene TRBV2 combines with J gene TRBJ1-1, with 8 bases matching TRBD1. There are 20 residues in the CDR3. The junction had 20 bases not matched to a gene; V was cut back by 0 bases and J by 5 bases. CDR1 SNHLY and CDR2 FYNNEI come from the germline V gene. The CDR3 reads CASSEAPYRRQGRGWTEAFF. The CDR3 nucleotides read TGTGCCAGCAGTGAAGCGCCCTACCGGCGACAGGGGAGGGGGTGGACTGAAGCTTTCTTT.

This clone came up once. This chain links TRBV24-1 with TRBJ2-3; D possibly corresponds to TRBD2 (5 bases). From germline, CDR1 is KGHDR and CDR2 SFDVKD. Trimming shortened V by 6 bases and J by 4 bases, and 13 bases separated the two germline ends. The CDR3 sequence is 14 residues long. CDR3 nucleotide sequence: TGTGCCACCAGTCCGAGGGAGTTCCCAGATACGCAGTATTTT. It yields the protein CATSPREFPDTQYF.

The chain joins TRBV10-3 to TRBJ1-2; D remains ambiguous. Per the germline V gene, CDR1 is ENHRY and CDR2 is SYGVKD. The germline V and J ends were trimmed by 4 bases and 4 bases, with 7 bases remaining between them. CDR3 size: 12 residues. The CDR3 DNA sequence: TGTGCCATCAGTGGTTCGCCCTATGGCTACACCTTC. It encodes CAISGSPYGYTF.

This clone has just a few counts. The chain recombines TRBV27 with TRBJ1-4, with no clear D. From germline, CDR1 is MNHEY and CDR2 SMNVEV (reference sequence). The CDR3 has 15 residues. Trimming took off 8 bases at V and 3 bases at J, with 16 bases between the two ends. The CDR3 loop reads CASSAAAAANEKLFF. The CDR3 region has the DNA TGTGCCAGCTCGGCGGCGGCAGCGGCTAATGAAAAACTGTTTTTT.

The chain joins TRBV28 to TRBJ2-2; 15 bases are shared with TRBD2. V lost 3 bases and J lost 9; bases outside the gene matches: 8. The CDR3 extends over 17 amino acids. CDR1 is MDHEN, CDR2 SYDVKM, per germline. The CDR3 sequence is CASSFWGLAGGPRELFF. For the CDR3, the DNA is TGTGCCAGCAGTTTTTGGGGACTAGCGGGAGGACCCAGGGAGCTGTTTTTT.

This chain connects TRBV30 to TRBJ1-2; possible D gene TRBD1, 5 bases. The CDR3 consists of 15 residues. V dropped 0 bases and J dropped 7 bases, with 18 bases sitting between them. Germline CDR1 reads GTSNPN; CDR2 reads SVGIG (reference sequence). The CDR3 DNA follows: TGTGCCTGGAGTGTGGTCGGGGGGGGAGGTCGTGGCTACACCTTC. Protein product: CAWSVVGGGGRGYTF.

This chain uses TRBV7-6 with TRBJ1-1; possibly TRBD1 for D (6 bases). Germline values: CDR1 SGHVS, CDR2 FNYEAQ. V was cut by 3 bases and J by 1 base, with 15 bases left in between. The CDR3 loop spans 16 amino acids. The CDR3: CASSFHPQGSNTEAFF. The CDR3 DNA is TGTGCCAGCAGCTTCCATCCACAGGGCTCGAACACTGAAGCTTTCTTT.

Only one count was recorded for this clone. The CDR3 protein is CASSRELAGGSGTQYF. The CDR3 region has the DNA TGTGCCAGCAGTCGAGAACTAGCGGGAGGCTCGGGTACGCAGTATTTT. The rearrangement links TRBV28 to TRBJ2-3; 12 bases line up with TRBD2. The V and J ends lost 5 bases and 8 bases, in that order; junction bases with no gene match: 11. The CDR3 runs 16 residues. The germline V gene has CDR1 MDHEN and CDR2 SYDVKM.

The V call is TRBV9, the J call TRBJ2-2; D is ambiguous. The CDR3 has 15 residues. Trimming pared 3 bases from V and 5 bases from J, leaving 14 bases between. Germline V gene sequence: CDR1 SGDLS, CDR2 YYNGEE. The CDR3 spells CASSAPVGKTGELFF. CDR3 nucleotides: TGTGCCAGCAGCGCCCCCGTGGGAAAGACCGGGGAGCTGTTTTTT.

The V and J genes are TRBV27 and TRBJ1-1, with D uncertain. Trimming removed 3 bases from V and 3 bases from J, with 8 bases in between. This CDR3 is built from 13 residues. The germline CDR1 and CDR2 sequences are MNHEY and SMNVEV (reference sequence). The CDR3 loop is CASSFITDTEAFF. CDR3 nucleotides: TGTGCCAGCAGTTTTATCACCGACACTGAAGCTTTCTTT.

This CDR3 is CASSQSIGAYYGYTF. CDR3 bases: TGTGCCAGCAGCCAGTCCATCGGGGCCTACTATGGCTACACCTTC. The chain is built from TRBV3-1 (or the pseudogene TRBV3-2) and TRBJ1-2, with D tentatively TRBD1 (5 bases). Trimming left V 3 bases short and J 3 bases short, with 14 bases between. There are 15 residues in the CDR3. Germline CDR1 and CDR2: LGHDT and YNNKEL (reference sequence).

In DNA form, the CDR3 reads TGTGCCAGCAGTGAAATTGACAGTCCATATAGCAATCAGCCCCAGCATTTT. Protein product: CASSEIDSPYSNQPQHF. V is TRBV2 and J is TRBJ1-5; tentatively, D is TRBD1 (5 bases). This CDR3 has 17 residues. CDR1 and CDR2 (germline): SNHLY, FYNNEI. V lost 2 bases and J lost 0, with 14 bases in between.

This clone was seen only once. The gene calls are TRBV4-3 and TRBJ2-1; 12 positions match TRBD2. After removal of 3 bases from V and 1 base from J, the junction contained 4 bases not matched to a gene. The germline V gene has CDR1 LGHNA and CDR2 YSLEER. CDR3 length: 17 amino acids. DNA of the CDR3: TGCGCCAGCAGCCAGACACTAGCGGGAGGTTCCTACAATGAGCAGTTCTTC. It translates to CASSQTLAGGSYNEQFF.

The CDR3 here is CATSRDWGDSQPQHF. The CDR3 coding sequence is TGTGCCACCAGCAGAGATTGGGGCGATAGTCAGCCCCAGCATTTT. The chain joins TRBV15 to TRBJ1-5, with D tentatively TRBD1 (5 bases). CDR3 length equals 15 residues. Germline V gene data show CDR1 as LNHNV and CDR2 as YYDKDF (reference sequence). The V gene lost 0 bases and the J gene lost 6 bases, with 12 bases spanning the gap.

V and J are TRBV7-2 and TRBJ1-2; TRBD1 matches 9 bases. The germline V gene has CDR1 SGHTA and CDR2 FQGNSA. The trim removed 5 bases at V and 4 bases at J, leaving 8 bases unmatched. This CDR3 region has 15 residues. CDR3 region: CASSDQTGGGYGYTF. The CDR3 nucleotides read TGTGCCAGCAGCGACCAGACAGGGGGGGGCTATGGCTACACCTTC.